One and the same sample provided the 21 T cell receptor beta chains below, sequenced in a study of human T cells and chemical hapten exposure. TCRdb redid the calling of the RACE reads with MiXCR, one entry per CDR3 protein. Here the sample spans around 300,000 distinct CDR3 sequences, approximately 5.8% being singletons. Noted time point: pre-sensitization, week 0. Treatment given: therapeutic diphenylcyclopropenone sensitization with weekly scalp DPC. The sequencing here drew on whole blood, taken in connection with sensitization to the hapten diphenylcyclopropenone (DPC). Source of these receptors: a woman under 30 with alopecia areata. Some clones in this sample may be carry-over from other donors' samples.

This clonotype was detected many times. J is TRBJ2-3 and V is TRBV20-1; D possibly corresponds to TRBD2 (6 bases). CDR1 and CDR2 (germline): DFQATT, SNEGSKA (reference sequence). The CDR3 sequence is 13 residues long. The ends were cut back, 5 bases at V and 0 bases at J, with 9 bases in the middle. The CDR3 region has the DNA TGCAGTGCTCCTCTAGCGAGCACAGATACGCAGTATTTT. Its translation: CSAPLASTDTQYF.

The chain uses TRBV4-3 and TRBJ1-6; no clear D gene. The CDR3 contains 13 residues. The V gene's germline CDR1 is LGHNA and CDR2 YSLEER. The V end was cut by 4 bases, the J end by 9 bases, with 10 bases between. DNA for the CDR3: TGCGCCAGCAGCCGAGATCTGTCTTCACCCCTCCACTTT. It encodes CASSRDLSSPLHF.

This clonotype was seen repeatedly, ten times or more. The CDR3 DNA reads as TGTGCCAGCAGCGGGACAGGGGATGACAATCAGCCCCAGCATTTT. It is translated as CASSGTGDDNQPQHF. This chain connects TRBV9 to TRBJ1-5; 9 nucleotides agree with TRBD1. Losses at the gene ends were 3 bases for V and 3 bases for J; bases not matched to a gene: 4. The CDR3 loop spans 15 amino acids. CDR1 SGDLS and CDR2 YYNGEE come from the germline V gene.

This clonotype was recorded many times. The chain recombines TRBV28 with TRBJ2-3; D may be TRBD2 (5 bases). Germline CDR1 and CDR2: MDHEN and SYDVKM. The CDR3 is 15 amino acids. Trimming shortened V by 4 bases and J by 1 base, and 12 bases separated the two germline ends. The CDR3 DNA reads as TGTGCCAGCAGTTCCCCCCGGGGAGGCACAGATACGCAGTATTTT. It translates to CASSSPRGGTDTQYF. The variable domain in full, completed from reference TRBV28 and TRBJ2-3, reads DVKVTQSSRYLVKRTGEKVFLECVQDMDHENMFWYRQDPGLGLRLIYFSYDVKMKEKGDIPEGYSVSREKKERFSLILESASTNQTSMYLCASSSPRGGTDTQYFGPGTRLTVL.

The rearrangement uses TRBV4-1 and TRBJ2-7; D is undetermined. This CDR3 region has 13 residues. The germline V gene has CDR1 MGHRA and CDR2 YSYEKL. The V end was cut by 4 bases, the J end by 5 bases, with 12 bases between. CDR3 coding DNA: TGCGCCAGCAGCCCGAGCTGGGCCCACGAGCAGTACTTC. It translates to CASSPSWAHEQYF.

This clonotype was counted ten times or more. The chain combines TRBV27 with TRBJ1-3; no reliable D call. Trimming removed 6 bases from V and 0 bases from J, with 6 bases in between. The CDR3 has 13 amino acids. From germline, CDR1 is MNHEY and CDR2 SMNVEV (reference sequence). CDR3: CASRLASGNTIYF. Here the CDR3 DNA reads TGTGCCAGCAGGTTAGCCTCTGGAAACACCATATATTTT.

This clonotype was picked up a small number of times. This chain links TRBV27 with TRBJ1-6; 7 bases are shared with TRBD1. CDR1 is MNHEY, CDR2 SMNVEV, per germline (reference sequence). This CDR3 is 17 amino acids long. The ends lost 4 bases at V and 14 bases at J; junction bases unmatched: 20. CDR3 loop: CASSSQARTGQTGTLHF. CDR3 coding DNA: TGTGCCAGCAGTTCACAAGCACGGACAGGCCAAACGGGGACCCTCCACTTT.

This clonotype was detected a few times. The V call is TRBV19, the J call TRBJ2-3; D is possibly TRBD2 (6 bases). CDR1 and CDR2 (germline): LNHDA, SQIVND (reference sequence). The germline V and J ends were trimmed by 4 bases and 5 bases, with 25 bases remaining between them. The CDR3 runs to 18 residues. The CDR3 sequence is CASSKRQGGLMGGDTQYF. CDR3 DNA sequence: TGTGCCAGTAGTAAGCGGCAGGGAGGACTTATGGGGGGAGATACGCAGTATTTT.

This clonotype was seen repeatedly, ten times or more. CDR3 nucleotide sequence: TGTGCCAGCAGCCCGGGGACTAGCGGGGGCACAGATACGCAGTATTTT. It is translated as CASSPGTSGGTDTQYF. This chain connects TRBV3-1 to TRBJ2-3, with 13 bases fitting TRBD2. The CDR3 contains 16 residues. The trim removed 4 bases at V and 1 base at J, leaving 2 bases unmatched. Germline-derived CDR1 and CDR2 are LGHDT and YNNKEL (reference sequence).

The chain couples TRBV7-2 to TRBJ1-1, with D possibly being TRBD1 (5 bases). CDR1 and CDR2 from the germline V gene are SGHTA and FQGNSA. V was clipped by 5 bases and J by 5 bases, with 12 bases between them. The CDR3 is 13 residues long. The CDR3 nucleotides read TGTGCCAGCAGCCCGGACGGGGGAACTGAAGCTTTCTTT. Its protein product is CASSPDGGTEAFF. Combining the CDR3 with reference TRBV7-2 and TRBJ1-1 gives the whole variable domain GAGVSQSPSNKVTEKGKDVELRCDPISGHTALYWYRQSLGQGLEFLIYFQGNSAPDKSGLPSDRFSAERTGGSVSTLTIQRTQQEDSAVYLCASSPDGGTEAFFGQGTRLTVV.

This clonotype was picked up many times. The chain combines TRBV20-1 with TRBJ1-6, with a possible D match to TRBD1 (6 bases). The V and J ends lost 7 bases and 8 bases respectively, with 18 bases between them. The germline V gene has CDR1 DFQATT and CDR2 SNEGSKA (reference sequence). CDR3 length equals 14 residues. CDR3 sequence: CSVRGGVVDSPLHF. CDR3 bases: TGCAGTGTTAGGGGGGGGGTTGTAGATTCACCCCTCCACTTT.

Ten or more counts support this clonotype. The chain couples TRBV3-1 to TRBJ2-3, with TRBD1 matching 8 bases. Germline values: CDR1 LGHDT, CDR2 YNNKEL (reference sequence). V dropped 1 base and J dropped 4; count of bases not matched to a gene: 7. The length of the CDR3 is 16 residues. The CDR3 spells CASSQVLRGRADTQYF. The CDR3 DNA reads TGTGCCAGCAGCCAAGTTCTCAGGGGGCGCGCAGATACGCAGTATTTT.

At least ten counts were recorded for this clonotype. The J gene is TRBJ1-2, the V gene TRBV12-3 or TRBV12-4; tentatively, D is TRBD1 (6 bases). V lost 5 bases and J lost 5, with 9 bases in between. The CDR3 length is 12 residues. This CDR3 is CASSGQLYGYTF. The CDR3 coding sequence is TGTGCCAGCAGTGGACAGCTTTATGGCTACACCTTC.

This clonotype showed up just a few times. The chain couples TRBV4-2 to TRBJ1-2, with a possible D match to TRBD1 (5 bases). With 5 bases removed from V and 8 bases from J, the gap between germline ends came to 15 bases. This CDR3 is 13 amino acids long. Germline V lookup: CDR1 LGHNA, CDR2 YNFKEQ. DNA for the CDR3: TGTGCCAGCAGCACACCAGGGTCTCCGGGCTACACCTTC. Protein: CASSTPGSPGYTF.

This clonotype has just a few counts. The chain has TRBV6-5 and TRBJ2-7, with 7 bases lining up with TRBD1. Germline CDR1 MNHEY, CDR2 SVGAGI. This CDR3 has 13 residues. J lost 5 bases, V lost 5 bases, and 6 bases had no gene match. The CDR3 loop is CASSLTGLDEQYF. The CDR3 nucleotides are TGTGCCAGCAGTCTGACAGGGCTCGACGAGCAGTACTTC.

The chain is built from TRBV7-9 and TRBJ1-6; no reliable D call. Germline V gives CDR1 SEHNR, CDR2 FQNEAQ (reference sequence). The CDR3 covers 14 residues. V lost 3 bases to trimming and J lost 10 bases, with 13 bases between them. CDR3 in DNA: TGTGCCAGCAGCTTGGGAAATACCAAGTCACCCCTCCACTTT. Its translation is CASSLGNTKSPLHF.

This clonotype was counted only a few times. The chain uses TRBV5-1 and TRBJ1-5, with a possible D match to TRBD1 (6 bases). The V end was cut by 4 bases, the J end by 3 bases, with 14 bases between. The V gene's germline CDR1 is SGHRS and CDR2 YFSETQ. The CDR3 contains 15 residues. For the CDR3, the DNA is TGCGCCAGCAGCATGGGAGGGGGAAACAATCAGCCCCAGCATTTT. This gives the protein CASSMGGGNNQPQHF. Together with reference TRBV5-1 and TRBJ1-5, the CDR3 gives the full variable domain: KAGVTQTPRYLIKTRGQQVTLSCSPISGHRSVSWYQQTPGQGLQFLFEYFSETQRNKGNFPGRFSGRQFSNSRSEMNVSTLELGDSALYLCASSMGGGNNQPQHFGDGTRLSIL.

CDR3 sequence reads: CASGLVVRPRGLGEAFF. CDR3 DNA: TGTGCTAGTGGTTTGGTAGTCCGTCCCAGGGGATTGGGTGAAGCTTTCTTT. The rearrangement uses TRBV12-5 and TRBJ1-1; perhaps TRBD1 as D (6 bases). Trimming took off 0 bases at V and 7 bases at J, with 21 bases between the two ends. The germline gives CDR1 LGHNT, CDR2 FRNRAP. The length of the CDR3 is 17 residues.

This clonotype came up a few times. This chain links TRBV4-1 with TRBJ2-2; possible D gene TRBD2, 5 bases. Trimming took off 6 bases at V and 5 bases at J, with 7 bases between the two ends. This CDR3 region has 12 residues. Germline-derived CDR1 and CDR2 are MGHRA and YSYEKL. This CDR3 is CASSTRTGELFF. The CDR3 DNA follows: TGCGCCAGCAGTACTAGAACCGGGGAGCTGTTTTTT.

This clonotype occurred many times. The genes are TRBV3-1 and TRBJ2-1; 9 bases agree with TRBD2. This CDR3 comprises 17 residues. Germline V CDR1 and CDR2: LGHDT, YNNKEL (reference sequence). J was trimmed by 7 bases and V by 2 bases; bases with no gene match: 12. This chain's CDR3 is CASSQSPLAGGWNEQFF. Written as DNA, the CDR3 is TGTGCCAGCAGCCAATCCCCTCTGGCGGGGGGGTGGAATGAGCAGTTCTTC.

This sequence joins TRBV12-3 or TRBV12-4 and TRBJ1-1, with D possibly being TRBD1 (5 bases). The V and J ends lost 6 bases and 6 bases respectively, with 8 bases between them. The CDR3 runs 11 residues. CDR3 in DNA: TGTGCCAGCAGCGGGACCTCTGAAGCTTTCTTT. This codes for CASSGTSEAFF.